These T cell receptor beta chains were read from a single sample in a study of blood T cell repertoires in COVID-19. Sequencing was performed with immunoSEQ multiplex PCR; in TCRdb, only in-frame clones are kept and a portion is missing. Of about 190,000 clones in the sample, about 88% are singletons; the top ten hold about 6.8%. Sequencing was performed on peripheral blood. The source of these receptors is a woman between 40 and 55 years old who had recovered from COVID-19. CDR3s include the opening cysteine and the closing phenylalanine or tryptophan. Clone sizes are given selectively: once, few, many, or a class where the clone is expanded.

size,J,V,CDR3
once,TRBJ2-3,TRBV6-5,CASIPKGDGTDTQYF
few,TRBJ1-2,TRBV19,CASRTTVGYTF
.,TRBJ1-1,TRBV29-1,CSVEVTVATEAFF
.,TRBJ2-3,TRBV28,CASSDPSGRITDTQYF
.,TRBJ1-1,TRBV19,CATQNMNTEAFF
once,TRBJ2-1,TRBV11-3,CASSTTGTGILGSAYNEQFF
.,TRBJ1-5,TRBV19,CASRREWGNQPQHF
.,TRBJ2-3,TRBV27,CASSFWGPGGADTQYF
.,TRBJ2-1,TRBV18,CASSPGLATLLYNEQFF
.,TRBJ1-5,TRBV19,CASSIGPREDQPQHF
few,TRBJ2-7,TRBV19,CASSSGTIYEQYF
.,TRBJ2-7,TRBV6-7,CASRYRAGRDYYEQYF
.,TRBJ2-1,TRBV3-1/TRBV3-2,CASSQDGGSYNEQFF
.,TRBJ1-1,TRBV11-2,CASSLASLRGRDTEAFF
.,TRBJ1-1,TRBV4-3,CASSQDGDRRNTEAFF
.,TRBJ2-7,TRBV28,CASSALAGVYEQYF
.,TRBJ2-6,TRBV30,CAWSRRSGANVLTF
.,TRBJ2-2,TRBV12-5,CASGLTTGTSGLTGELFF
few,TRBJ2-4,TRBV28,CASSLTGKNIQYF
.,TRBJ2-1,TRBV19,CASSSGTPYNEQFF
.,TRBJ1-1,TRBV7-3,CASSLTDRGTEAFF
.,TRBJ2-7,TRBV12-3/TRBV12-4,CASNLAASYEQYF
.,TRBJ2-3,TRBV4-3,CASSQQVEIGTDTQYF
.,TRBJ2-7,TRBV4-1,CASSLLLAGVPHEQYF
few,TRBJ2-1,TRBV7-8,CASSPGRRRAYINEQFF
.,TRBJ2-2,TRBV19,CASSIDSGETGELFF
.,TRBJ1-4,TRBV18,CASSPQTDEKLFF
.,TRBJ1-5,TRBV28,CASTTGQGLSQPQHF
few,TRBJ2-7,TRBV5-8,CASSLGQTLHVREQYF
.,TRBJ1-5,TRBV6-5,CASTERSSNQPQHF
.,TRBJ2-7,TRBV28,CASRRTGELYEQYF
few,TRBJ2-5,TRBV30,CAWSTGTGGRKTQYF
few,TRBJ2-1,TRBV24-1,CATAGGSYNEQFF
.,TRBJ2-2,TRBV5-6,CASRTSGNTGELFF
.,TRBJ2-2,TRBV3-1/TRBV3-2,CASSSRGTGELFF
.,TRBJ1-1,TRBV14,CASSQAYRGDMNTEAFF
.,TRBJ1-4,TRBV29-1,CSVFGGLIGEKLFF
.,TRBJ1-6,TRBV27,CASSPQVIYNSPLHF
few,TRBJ1-1,TRBV7-9,CASSFGPTSGTEAFF
.,TRBJ1-1,TRBV19,CASSIEGGVTEAFF
.,TRBJ1-2,TRBV7-9,CASSSGQGYCGYTF
.,TRBJ1-2,TRBV9,CASTGTVYDYGYTF
.,TRBJ1-2,TRBV28,CASSFGSRLQTGYGYTF
.,TRBJ2-1,TRBV29-1,CSVARLAEYNEQFF
.,TRBJ1-1,TRBV5-1,CASSLQTLANTEAFF
few,TRBJ2-5,TRBV27,CASSLLGTAGETQYF
.,TRBJ1-5,TRBV7-2,CASSLALSISDNQPQHF
.,TRBJ2-1,TRBV11-2,CASSLDTSGRSNEQFF
.,TRBJ1-4,TRBV28,CASSEPQGKREKLFF